This entry lists 32 T cell receptor beta chains sequenced from one sample in a study of a mutant IDH1 vaccine in newly diagnosed glioma. No antigen has been identified for these receptors. Clones were read by immunoSEQ multiplex PCR, and TCRdb kept only the in-frame ones, dropping some. The table has more than 55,000 clones, around 80% seen once. Documented time point: week 35, safety follow-up. The vaccine gave 300 ug of a 20-mer mutant IDH1 peptide subcutaneously per dose. The sequenced sample was PBMCs, obtained from a glioma patient whose treatment included an IDH1 peptide vaccine. Receptor source: a man aged 25-45 years with glioma.

The chain recombines TRBV6-1 with TRBJ2-3; 8 bases are shared with TRBD2. The V and J ends lost 6 bases and 0 bases, in that order; junction bases with no gene match: 2. The germline CDR1 and CDR2 sequences are MNHNS and SASEGT. This CDR3 comprises 14 residues. The CDR3 nucleotides are TGTGCCAGCAGACGGGGGGGCAGCACAGATACGCAGTATTTT. It translates to CASRRGGSTDTQYF.

This rearrangement joins TRBV9 to TRBJ1-1; possibly TRBD1 for D (6 bases). This CDR3 region has 15 residues. CDR1 and CDR2 from the germline V gene are SGDLS and YYNGEE. Trimming removed 0 bases at V and 2 bases at J, with 11 bases between. The CDR3 loop reads CASSVVTTGNTEAFF. The CDR3 DNA follows: TGTGCCAGCAGCGTAGTAACGACAGGTAACACTGAAGCTTTCTTT.

This chain links TRBV11-2 with TRBJ2-7, with D unresolved. Germline values: CDR1 SGHAT, CDR2 FQNNGV. The CDR3 consists of 15 residues. V lost 0 bases and J 3 bases, leaving 12 bases between the germline ends. The CDR3 loop is CASSLDGESNYEQYF. The CDR3, as DNA: TGTGCCAGCAGCTTAGACGGCGAATCTAACTACGAGCAGTACTTC.

This clone occurred once. The V gene is TRBV14, the J gene TRBJ2-6, with TRBD1 matching 7 bases. There are 18 residues in the CDR3. J was trimmed by 0 bases and V by 4 bases; bases with no gene match: 9. CDR1 SGHDN and CDR2 FVKESK come from the germline V gene. DNA of the CDR3: TGTGCCAGCAGCCCCTCGACAGGGTCTGGCTCTGGGGCCAACGTCCTGACTTTC. Its translation is CASSPSTGSGSGANVLTF.

The chain uses TRBV4-1 and TRBJ2-1; D may be TRBD1 or TRBD2 (5 bases each). This CDR3 has 15 amino acids. Per the germline V gene, CDR1 is MGHRA and CDR2 is YSYEKL. V lost 1 base and J lost 4, with 11 bases in between. The CDR3 DNA reads TGCGCCAGCAGCCAAGGGGGACGCGGATACAATGAGCAGTTCTTC. Translation gives CASSQGGRGYNEQFF.

This clone has more than one count but fewer than ten. The genes are TRBV9 and TRBJ2-2; 14 bases map to TRBD2. This CDR3 is 17 amino acids long. Germline lookup yields CDR1 SGDLS and CDR2 YYNGEE. The V gene end was trimmed by 6 bases and the J gene end by 6 bases; junction bases not matched to a gene: 10. The CDR3 is CASTEGLAGALAGELFF. The CDR3 bases are TGTGCCAGCACCGAGGGACTAGCGGGGGCCTTAGCCGGGGAGCTGTTTTTT.

This sequence joins TRBV7-2 and TRBJ2-3; 10 nucleotides align to TRBD2. After removal of 2 bases from V and 4 bases from J, the junction contained 3 bases not matched to a gene. The CDR3 length is 15 residues. Germline CDR1 is SGHTA and CDR2 is FQGNSA. The CDR3 DNA sequence: TGTGCCAGCAGCTTAACCGGGACTAGCGCAGATACGCAGTATTTT. Its protein product is CASSLTGTSADTQYF. Full variable domain (remainder filled in from reference TRBV7-2 and TRBJ2-3): GAGVSQSPSNKVTEKGKDVELRCDPISGHTALYWYRQSLGQGLEFLIYFQGNSAPDKSGLPSDRFSAERTGGSVSTLTIQRTQQEDSAVYLCASSLTGTSADTQYFGPGTRLTVL.

V usage is TRBV6-5 and J usage is TRBJ1-6; tentative D call: TRBD1 (5 bases). V was clipped by 8 bases and J by 10 bases, with 6 bases between them. Germline V CDR1 and CDR2: MNHEY, SVGAGI. The CDR3 is 10 amino acids. CDR3 residues: CASGDSPLHF. The CDR3 nucleotides read TGTGCCAGCGGGGACTCACCCCTCCACTTT.

The chain joins TRBV5-6 to TRBJ1-1, with 11 bases fitting TRBD1. CDR1 SGHDT and CDR2 YYEEEE come from the germline V gene. The CDR3 runs 16 residues. The trim removed 1 base at V and 5 bases at J, leaving 7 bases unmatched. The CDR3 DNA sequence: TGTGCCAGCAGCTTGTTAGGACAGGGGGCAATAACTGAAGCTTTCTTT. This translates into CASSLLGQGAITEAFF.

This chain joins TRBV6-1 and TRBJ1-4; D remains unclear. CDR1 is MNHNS and CDR2 is SASEGT in the germline V gene. V was trimmed by 6 bases and J by 1 base, leaving 12 bases between them. The CDR3 is 15 residues long. The CDR3 bases are TGTGCCAGCAGCGCCACGGGAGTAACTAATGAAAAACTGTTTTTT. Its translation is CASSATGVTNEKLFF.

The chain carries TRBV6-4 and TRBJ2-3, with 9 bases fitting TRBD2. CDR3 length: 15 residues. Germline trimming cut 3 bases from V and 1 base from J; bases unmatched to any gene: 2. Germline CDR1 reads MRHNA; CDR2 reads SNTAGT. CDR3 DNA sequence: TGTGCCAGCAGTGAGTCTAGCGGGGGCACAGATACGCAGTATTTT. This translates into CASSESSGGTDTQYF.

CDR3 sequence: CAISKDKNTEAFF. The CDR3 coding sequence is TGTGCCATCAGTAAGGACAAGAACACTGAAGCTTTCTTT. The chain joins TRBV10-3 to TRBJ1-1; D is perhaps TRBD1 (5 bases). V was shortened by 5 bases and J by 1 base, with 8 bases between the two germline ends. This CDR3 spans 13 amino acids. In germline, CDR1 is ENHRY, CDR2 SYGVKD.

This chain links TRBV7-2 with TRBJ2-1; 10 bases are a match to TRBD2. CDR3 length: 15 amino acids. Germline assignment: CDR1 SGHTA and CDR2 FQGNSA. V dropped 4 bases and J dropped 4; count of bases not matched to a gene: 4. For the CDR3, the DNA is TGTGCCAGCAGCTCTAGCGGGGGAGTTTACAATGAGCAGTTCTTC. Translation gives CASSSSGGVYNEQFF. Full variable domain (remainder filled in from reference TRBV7-2 and TRBJ2-1): GAGVSQSPSNKVTEKGKDVELRCDPISGHTALYWYRQSLGQGLEFLIYFQGNSAPDKSGLPSDRFSAERTGGSVSTLTIQRTQQEDSAVYLCASSSSGGVYNEQFFGPGTRLTVL.

This sequence joins TRBV4-1 and TRBJ1-1; D possibly corresponds to TRBD1 (6 bases). Germline lookup yields CDR1 MGHRA and CDR2 YSYEKL. Trimming pared 5 bases from V and 0 bases from J, leaving 10 bases between. The CDR3 is made up of 14 amino acids. The CDR3 coding sequence is TGCGCCAGCAGCAAGACAGGAGTGAACACTGAAGCTTTCTTT. Protein sequence: CASSKTGVNTEAFF.

This chain links TRBV5-6 with TRBJ1-1, with D uncertain. Per germline, CDR1 SGHDT and CDR2 YYEEEE. This CDR3 has 11 residues. Trimming left V 0 bases short and J 9 bases short, with 6 bases between. The CDR3 DNA follows: TGTGCCAGCAGCTTGGGCCAAAAAGCTTTCTTT. Its translation is CASSLGQKAFF.

The gene calls are TRBV5-6 and TRBJ2-7; either TRBD1 or TRBD2 may fit D (5 bases each). Trimming took off 3 bases at V and 2 bases at J, with 12 bases between the two ends. CDR1 and CDR2 (germline): SGHDT, YYEEEE. The CDR3 has 14 amino acids. This chain's CDR3 is CASSWGTGTYEQYF. In nucleotides, the CDR3 is TGTGCCAGCAGCTGGGGGACGGGAACCTACGAGCAGTACTTC.

This clone was observed a few times. The rearrangement joins TRBV5-8 to TRBJ1-1, with D perhaps matching TRBD1 (5 bases). V lost 9 bases and J 6 bases, leaving 12 bases between the germline ends. The CDR3 runs to 11 residues. CDR1 is SGHTS and CDR2 is YDEGEE in the germline V gene. CDR3 coding DNA: TGTGCCACCCGGGACCGCGCTGAAGCTTTCTTT. This sequence encodes CATRDRAEAFF.

The chain links TRBV7-9 to TRBJ2-3; 9 nucleotides match TRBD2. Germline V CDR1 and CDR2: SEHNR, FQNEAQ (reference sequence). The CDR3 extends over 18 amino acids. J gave up 0 bases and V 2 bases, and 9 bases lay outside the gene matches. The CDR3 sequence is CASSLRGSGGISTDTQYF. Written as DNA, the CDR3 is TGTGCCAGCAGCTTAAGGGGTAGCGGGGGTATAAGCACAGATACGCAGTATTTT. The variable domain in full, with the rest retrieved from reference TRBV7-9 and TRBJ2-3, is DTGVSQNPRHKITKRGQNVTFRCDPISEHNRLYWYRQTLGQGPEFLTYFQNEAQLEKSRLLSDRFSAERPKGSFSTLEIQRTEQGDSAMYLCASSLRGSGGISTDTQYFGPGTRLTVL.

The genes are TRBV25-1 and TRBJ1-1; D is ambiguous. With 3 bases removed from V and 4 bases from J, the gap between germline ends came to 6 bases. Germline V gene data show CDR1 as MGHDK and CDR2 as SYGVNS. The CDR3 loop spans 12 amino acids. The CDR3 region is CASSDSRTEAFF. CDR3 coding DNA: TGTGCCAGCAGTGATTCACGCACTGAAGCTTTCTTT.

V and J are TRBV6-1 and TRBJ1-6, with D possibly TRBD1 on 5 matching bases. CDR3 length: 15 amino acids. V was cut by 2 bases and J by 8 bases, with 13 bases left in between. Per germline, CDR1 MNHNS and CDR2 SASEGT. The CDR3 nucleotides read TGTGCCAGCAGTGAAACTTCCAGGGAAGATTCACCCCTCCACTTT. Protein sequence: CASSETSREDSPLHF.

In DNA, the CDR3 is TGCGCCAGCAGCCAATCCTGGCAGGCTATTTACGAGCAGTACTTC. Translation: CASSQSWQAIYEQYF. The chain is built from TRBV4-1 and TRBJ2-5; D not resolved. TRBJ2-7 explains the end of the DNA better; the J call may be wrong. The germline CDR1 and CDR2 sequences are MGHRA and YSYEKL. The CDR3 covers 15 residues.

This chain joins TRBV5-5 and TRBJ2-1; 7 nucleotides match TRBD2. The CDR3 covers 17 residues. Germline trimming cut 2 bases from V and 9 bases from J; bases unmatched to any gene: 17. Germline V gives CDR1 SGHKS, CDR2 YYEKEE (reference sequence). This CDR3 reads CASSLSLAVPPGGEQFF. CDR3 DNA sequence: TGTGCCAGCAGCTTATCGCTAGCGGTGCCACCAGGAGGTGAGCAGTTCTTC.

The table lists this clone with a few counts. This rearrangement joins TRBV27 to TRBJ1-1, with TRBD1 matching 7 bases. The CDR3 length is 15 residues. Germline assignment: CDR1 MNHEY and CDR2 SMNVEV (reference sequence). V lost 3 bases to trimming and J lost 1 base; unmatched junction nucleotides: 5. CDR3 nucleotide sequence: TGTGCCAGCAGTTTTGGGACAGCGGCGAACACTGAAGCTTTCTTT. It translates to CASSFGTAANTEAFF.

CDR3 sequence (DNA): TGTGCCAGCAGTCGCCGGACAGGGGGCACTGAAGCTTTCTTT. Encoded protein: CASSRRTGGTEAFF. The V gene is TRBV28, the J gene TRBJ1-1; 10 bases match TRBD1. The germline gives CDR1 MDHEN, CDR2 SYDVKM. The V gene end was trimmed by 5 bases and the J gene end by 4 bases; junction bases not matched to a gene: 4. CDR3 length: 14 amino acids.

Worth noting for this clone: The junction departs from germline at one end; a sequencing error may be responsible. The chain joins TRBV7-9 to TRBJ2-7; D is perhaps TRBD2 (6 bases). The CDR3 consists of 11 residues. Germline V gene lookup returns CDR1 SEHNR and CDR2 FQNEAQ (reference sequence). CDR3 residues: CASSTGTPLRF. CDR3 nucleotide sequence: TGTGCCAGCAGCACCGGGACTCCTCTTCGCTTC.

The rearrangement links TRBV6-6 to TRBJ1-3, with D hard to call. V was clipped by 7 bases and J by 0 bases, with 13 bases between them. There are 15 residues in the CDR3. Germline CDR1 and CDR2: MNHNY and SVGAGI (reference sequence). CDR3: CASTKGLGSGNTIYF. CDR3 DNA sequence: TGTGCCAGCACTAAGGGTTTGGGCTCTGGAAACACCATATATTTT.

V is TRBV13 and J is TRBJ2-4; tentatively, D is TRBD2 (7 bases). Per the germline V gene, CDR1 is PRHDT and CDR2 is FYEKMQ (reference sequence). Trimming removed 7 bases at V and 5 bases at J, with 18 bases between. The CDR3 loop spans 15 amino acids. The CDR3 region is CASTDRGRGENIQYF. DNA of the CDR3: TGTGCCAGCACCGACAGAGGGAGGGGGGAAAACATTCAGTACTTC.

Only one count was recorded for this clone. The chain recombines TRBV9 with TRBJ2-7; 8 nucleotides agree with TRBD1. In germline, CDR1 is SGDLS, CDR2 YYNGEE. J was trimmed by 5 bases and V by 4 bases; bases with no gene match: 11. This CDR3 region has 15 residues. The CDR3 nucleotides read TGTGCCAGCAGCCGGACCGGGACAGGTATCCACGAGCAGTACTTC. Translation gives CASSRTGTGIHEQYF.

V gene TRBV5-8 combines with J gene TRBJ2-1; TRBD2 matches at 10 bases. J gave up 4 bases and V 0 bases, and 7 bases lay outside the gene matches. The CDR3 extends over 17 amino acids. Germline lookup yields CDR1 SGHTS and CDR2 YDEGEE. In DNA, the CDR3 is TGTGCCAGCAGCTTGGAGGGGCTAGCGGGGGATTACAATGAGCAGTTCTTC. This encodes CASSLEGLAGDYNEQFF.

The rearrangement joins TRBV28 to TRBJ2-3; 11 bases line up with TRBD2. Germline-derived CDR1 and CDR2 are MDHEN and SYDVKM. V dropped 5 bases and J dropped 7; count of bases not matched to a gene: 8. The CDR3 has 15 amino acids. In DNA form, the CDR3 reads TGTGCCAGCAGTCCTAGCGGGGGGACCCCCTATACGCAGTATTTT. It yields the protein CASSPSGGTPYTQYF. The full variable domain, in which reference TRBV28 and TRBJ2-3 provide the parts outside the CDR3, is DVKVTQSSRYLVKRTGEKVFLECVQDMDHENMFWYRQDPGLGLRLIYFSYDVKMKEKGDIPEGYSVSREKKERFSLILESASTNQTSMYLCASSPSGGTPYTQYFGPGTRLTVL.

V and J are TRBV9 and TRBJ2-3, with 15 bases that match TRBD2. From germline, CDR1 is SGDLS and CDR2 YYNGEE. The J segment lost 2 bases and the V segment lost 3 bases, leaving 7 bases of the junction unmatched. The CDR3 length is 18 residues. The DNA for the CDR3 is TGTGCCAGCAGCGCTGGGACTAGCGGGGGGACCCTCACAGATACGCAGTATTTT. Translating gives CASSAGTSGGTLTDTQYF.

The gene calls are TRBV7-2 and TRBJ2-1; 8 nucleotides line up with TRBD2. Germline values: CDR1 SGHTA, CDR2 FQGNSA. Trimming cost V 3 bases and J 2 bases; bases outside gene matches: 3. This CDR3 comprises 15 residues. CDR3 in amino acids: CASSLRRGAYNEQFF. CDR3 DNA: TGTGCCAGCAGCTTGAGGCGGGGGGCCTACAATGAGCAGTTCTTC.